These 27 T cell receptor beta chains were sequenced from one sample in a study of blood T cell repertoires in COVID-19. The method was immunoSEQ multiplex PCR; TCRdb's version includes in-frame clones alone and lacks a portion of them. The sample includes a few hundred thousand clones, more than 80% of them seen just once. Material: peripheral blood. These receptors came from a man aged 40-55 years with acute or convalescent COVID-19.

This clone appeared a single time. The V gene is TRBV28, the J gene TRBJ1-4; maybe TRBD1 (5 bases). CDR1 is MDHEN, CDR2 SYDVKM, per germline. The CDR3 is 14 residues long. The V gene lost 1 base and the J gene lost 7 bases, with 10 bases spanning the gap. DNA of the CDR3: TGTGCCAGCAGTTTATTGGAGGGGAGTGAAAAACTGTTTTTT. Translation gives CASSLLEGSEKLFF. Together with reference TRBV28 and TRBJ1-4, the CDR3 gives the full variable domain: DVKVTQSSRYLVKRTGEKVFLECVQDMDHENMFWYRQDPGLGLRLIYFSYDVKMKEKGDIPEGYSVSREKKERFSLILESASTNQTSMYLCASSLLEGSEKLFFGSGTQLSVL.

V usage is TRBV19 and J usage is TRBJ2-2; weak D call: TRBD2 (6 bases). Germline CDR1 and CDR2: LNHDA and SQIVND (reference sequence). This CDR3 has 15 amino acids. Between the trimmed V and J ends, which lost 3 bases and 1 base, there was a span of 9 bases. The CDR3 protein is CASSMTGVNTGELFF. CDR3 DNA sequence: TGTGCCAGTAGTATGACGGGGGTGAACACCGGGGAGCTGTTTTTT.

The chain combines TRBV9 with TRBJ2-1, with 8 positions matching TRBD2. V lost 4 bases, J lost 8 bases, and 11 bases stayed unmatched. Germline CDR1 is SGDLS and CDR2 is YYNGEE. The CDR3 totals 15 residues. The CDR3 coding sequence is TGTGCCAGCAGCTCCACCGGGACTAGGGTCGATGAGCAGTTCTTC. Protein product: CASSSTGTRVDEQFF.

The chain recombines TRBV28 with TRBJ2-7, with 8 bases fitting TRBD1. Germline values: CDR1 MDHEN, CDR2 SYDVKM. V lost 6 bases and J lost 1; bases outside the gene matches: 8. The CDR3 is 15 amino acids. In DNA form, the CDR3 reads TGTGCCAGCAGCCGGCGGGACAGGCCTTCCTACGAGCAGTACTTC. The encoded protein is CASSRRDRPSYEQYF.

This clone appeared a few times. The chain carries TRBV20-1 and TRBJ1-1, with D unresolved. The CDR3 totals 11 residues. Trimming removed 3 bases at V and 4 bases at J, with 6 bases between. Germline values: CDR1 DFQATT, CDR2 SNEGSKA (reference sequence). The DNA for the CDR3 is TGCAGTGCTAGCCGGGGCACTGAAGCTTTCTTT. Translating gives CSASRGTEAFF.

V usage is TRBV3-1 (or the pseudogene TRBV3-2) and J usage is TRBJ2-5; maybe TRBD1 (5 bases). The germline V gene encodes CDR1 LGHDT and CDR2 YNNKEL (reference sequence). Trimming removed 0 bases from V and 5 bases from J, with 25 bases in between. The CDR3 has 19 residues. The CDR3 sequence is CASSQDGAGIDRASETQYF. CDR3 DNA: TGTGCCAGCAGCCAAGATGGGGCAGGGATCGACCGGGCGTCGGAGACCCAGTACTTC.

The chain is built from TRBV19 and TRBJ1-2; a possible D gene is TRBD1 (5 bases). V lost 3 bases and J lost 2, with 13 bases in between. Germline CDR1 reads LNHDA; CDR2 reads SQIVND (reference sequence). This CDR3 is built from 15 residues. The CDR3 sequence: CASSIGQGINYGYTF. The CDR3 DNA is TGTGCCAGTAGTATTGGCCAGGGCATCAACTATGGCTACACCTTC. Using reference TRBV19 and TRBJ1-2 for the parts outside the CDR3, the full variable domain is DGGITQSPKYLFRKEGQNVTLSCEQNLNHDAMYWYRQDPGQGLRLIYYSQIVNDFQKGDIAEGYSVSREKKESFPLTVTSAQKNPTAFYLCASSIGQGINYGYTFGSGTRLTVV.

The CDR3 protein is CALNTGALNEKLFF. CDR3 DNA sequence: TGTGCCTTGAACACAGGGGCACTTAATGAAAAACTGTTTTTT. This chain connects TRBV30 to TRBJ1-4; TRBD1 agrees at 7 bases. Germline lookup yields CDR1 GTSNPN and CDR2 SVGIG (reference sequence). CDR3 length equals 14 residues. J lost 4 bases, V lost 7 bases, and 9 bases had no gene match.

The chain joins TRBV28 to TRBJ1-5, with TRBD1 as a possible D gene (5 bases). This CDR3 has 12 residues. V was cut by 6 bases and J by 7 bases, with 10 bases left in between. CDR1 and CDR2 from the germline V gene are MDHEN and SYDVKM. CDR3 amino acids: CASRSQGQPQHF. The CDR3 nucleotides are TGTGCCAGCAGATCCCAGGGCCAGCCCCAGCATTTT.

The gene calls are TRBV4-1 and TRBJ2-1; 7 bases match TRBD1. J gave up 7 bases and V 4 bases, and 4 bases lay outside the gene matches. This CDR3 contains 13 residues. The germline gives CDR1 MGHRA, CDR2 YSYEKL. The CDR3 DNA reads as TGCGCCAGCAGCCGAAACAGGGGTAATGAGCAGTTCTTC. Amino acid sequence: CASSRNRGNEQFF.

Details on this clone: This sample also contains other DNA sequences that code for the same CDR3. V usage is TRBV7-3 and J usage is TRBJ1-1; D unresolved. The length of the CDR3 is 14 residues. Germline values: CDR1 SGHTA, CDR2 FQGTGA. The V end lost 0 bases, the J end lost 2 bases, and 7 bases lay between the germline ends. CDR3 protein: CASSLTGGNTEAFF. DNA for the CDR3: TGTGCCAGCAGCTTAACAGGAGGTAACACTGAAGCTTTCTTT. Together with reference TRBV7-3 and TRBJ1-1, the CDR3 gives the full variable domain: GAGVSQTPSNKVTEKGKYVELRCDPISGHTALYWYRQSLGQGPEFLIYFQGTGAADDSGLPNDRFFAVRPEGSVSTLKIQRTERGDSAVYLCASSLTGGNTEAFFGQGTRLTVV.

The V gene is TRBV28, the J gene TRBJ2-7; D ambiguous. This CDR3 has 14 amino acids. Germline CDR1 and CDR2: MDHEN and SYDVKM. Trimming left V 7 bases short and J 0 bases short, with 13 bases between. Here the CDR3 reads CASIRPGLSYEQYF. The CDR3 DNA reads as TGTGCCAGCATCCGGCCAGGCCTCTCCTACGAGCAGTACTTC. Filled out from reference TRBV28 and TRBJ2-7, the complete variable domain reads DVKVTQSSRYLVKRTGEKVFLECVQDMDHENMFWYRQDPGLGLRLIYFSYDVKMKEKGDIPEGYSVSREKKERFSLILESASTNQTSMYLCASIRPGLSYEQYFGPGTRLTVT.

The gene calls are TRBV10-2 and TRBJ2-1; 10 bases agree with TRBD2. The CDR3 spans 17 residues. Germline V lookup: CDR1 WSHSY, CDR2 SAAADI. Germline trimming cut 6 bases from V and 5 bases from J; bases unmatched to any gene: 13. The CDR3 spells CASRFPSGSSPHNEQFF. The CDR3 DNA reads as TGCGCCAGCAGGTTTCCTAGCGGGAGTTCCCCCCACAATGAGCAGTTCTTC.

The chain carries TRBV27 and TRBJ2-1, with TRBD1 matching 8 bases. The V gene's germline CDR1 is MNHEY and CDR2 SMNVEV (reference sequence). V lost 6 bases, J lost 15 bases, and 19 bases stayed unmatched. There are 15 residues in the CDR3. CDR3 residues: CASRPPGQEPGGRFF. Here the CDR3 DNA reads TGTGCCAGCAGGCCCCCGGGACAGGAGCCTGGGGGCCGGTTCTTC.

The chain joins TRBV5-4 to TRBJ2-7; perhaps TRBD1 as D (6 bases). CDR3 length equals 16 residues. Trimming cost V 3 bases and J 6 bases, with 22 bases left between them. Per the germline V gene, CDR1 is SGHNT and CDR2 is YYREEE (reference sequence). CDR3 region: CASSSVLQGPMGEQYF. CDR3 DNA: TGTGCCAGCAGCTCCGTGTTGCAGGGGCCGATGGGCGAGCAGTACTTC.

DNA of the CDR3: TGTGCCAGCAGCCAAAACAGGGCGAACTACGAGCAGTACTTC. Its protein product is CASSQNRANYEQYF. The genes are TRBV16 and TRBJ2-7; weak D call: TRBD1 (6 bases). Germline CDR1 and CDR2: KGHSY and FQNENV. Trimming cost V 2 bases and J 3 bases, with 11 bases left between them. This CDR3 contains 14 residues.

J is TRBJ2-1 and V is TRBV18; 7 nucleotides align to TRBD1. Germline V CDR1 and CDR2: KGHSH, LQKENI. This CDR3 is built from 14 residues. J gave up 6 bases and V 2 bases, and 4 bases lay outside the gene matches. This CDR3 reads CASSPGTGVNEQFF. CDR3 bases: TGTGCCAGCTCACCAGGTACAGGGGTCAATGAGCAGTTCTTC.

The chain employs TRBV28 and TRBJ1-5; no firm D call. CDR1 is MDHEN, CDR2 SYDVKM, per germline. This CDR3 is built from 17 residues. Trimming left V 4 bases short and J 0 bases short, with 16 bases between. Written as DNA, the CDR3 is TGTGCCAGCAGTTCTGTTGGGCAGCCTTATAGCAATCAGCCCCAGCATTTT. It codes for CASSSVGQPYSNQPQHF.

This chain links TRBV13 with TRBJ1-4; D possibly corresponds to TRBD1 (6 bases). There are 14 residues in the CDR3. V dropped 5 bases and J dropped 5 bases, with 12 bases sitting between them. Germline-derived CDR1 and CDR2 are PRHDT and FYEKMQ (reference sequence). CDR3 in DNA: TGTGCCAGCAGCCCGACAGGACGAAATGAAAAACTGTTTTTT. Translation: CASSPTGRNEKLFF.

This chain joins TRBV9 and TRBJ2-7; TRBD1 aligns across 10 bases. The CDR3 extends over 14 amino acids. The ends lost 4 bases at V and 7 bases at J; junction bases unmatched: 8. Germline V gives CDR1 SGDLS, CDR2 YYNGEE. The DNA of the CDR3 is TGTGCCAGCAGCTCGACAGGGGGCGGCTTGGAGCAGTACTTC. Protein product: CASSSTGGGLEQYF. The whole variable domain, remainder taken from reference TRBV9 and TRBJ2-7, is DSGVTQTPKHLITATGQRVTLRCSPRSGDLSVYWYQQSLDQGLQFLIQYYNGEERAKGNILERFSAQQFPDLHSELNLSSLELGDSALYFCASSSTGGGLEQYFGPGTRLTVT.

The chain carries TRBV3-1 (or the pseudogene TRBV3-2) and TRBJ2-7; the D is unclear. V lost 6 bases to trimming and J lost 1 base, with 10 bases between them. CDR3 length equals 13 residues. Germline loops: CDR1 LGHDT, CDR2 YNNKEL (reference sequence). This chain's CDR3 is CASRKTPSYEQYF. The CDR3 DNA follows: TGTGCCAGCAGAAAGACACCGTCCTACGAGCAGTACTTC.

The chain recombines TRBV5-1 with TRBJ1-2; no definite D call. CDR3 length: 16 amino acids. V lost 4 bases and J 4 bases, leaving 20 bases between the germline ends. The germline V gene encodes CDR1 SGHRS and CDR2 YFSETQ. In DNA form, the CDR3 reads TGCGCCAGCAGCCTGGAGGTGGCGCTAGTGGGCTATGGCTACACCTTC. Translation: CASSLEVALVGYGYTF.

This clone appeared a single time. The rearrangement uses TRBV7-8 and TRBJ1-4, with D possibly matching TRBD1 (5 bases). Germline CDR1 is SGHVS and CDR2 is FQNEAQ. The germline V and J ends were trimmed by 4 bases and 7 bases, with 16 bases remaining between them. This CDR3 is 15 amino acids long. The CDR3: CASSSLWGTGEKLFF. DNA for the CDR3: TGTGCCAGCAGCTCCCTTTGGGGGACTGGTGAAAAACTGTTTTTT.

V usage is TRBV18 and J usage is TRBJ1-1, with 7 bases matching TRBD1. Germline CDR1 and CDR2: KGHSH and LQKENI. This CDR3 is built from 15 residues. V was clipped by 0 bases and J by 1 base; unmatched bases: 2. The DNA for the CDR3 is TGTGCCAGCTCACCACCGGGACAGAGGAACACTGAAGCTTTCTTT. Amino acid sequence: CASSPPGQRNTEAFF.

With regard to this clone: Other DNA sequences in this specimen translate into the identical CDR3. V gene TRBV28 combines with J gene TRBJ1-5; D gene uncertain. The V gene lost 3 bases and the J gene lost 2 bases, with 11 bases spanning the gap. The germline gives CDR1 MDHEN, CDR2 SYDVKM. This CDR3 spans 15 amino acids. The CDR3 sequence is CASSLSLRGNQPQHF. The CDR3 DNA sequence: TGTGCCAGCAGTTTGTCTCTGAGGGGCAATCAGCCCCAGCATTTT.

J is TRBJ2-3 and V is TRBV1; the table names TRBD2, a call not compared with the DNA. TRBV1 is designated a pseudogene. The CDR3 covers 17 residues. The CDR3 reads CTSSSARVPVNTDTQYF. The CDR3 coding sequence is TGCACCAGCAGCAGCGCACGGGTTCCCGTTAATACAGATACGCAGTATTTT.

The J gene is TRBJ2-2, the V gene TRBV24-1, with 9 bases that match TRBD2. The CDR3 sequence is 18 residues long. V shed 4 bases and J 6 bases; nucleotides not matched to a gene: 14. The germline V gene encodes CDR1 KGHDR and CDR2 SFDVKD. The CDR3 DNA reads TGTGCCACCAGTGACCGAGGCGTGGCGGGAGGGAAGTCCGGGGAGCTGTTTTTT. It is translated as CATSDRGVAGGKSGELFF.